This T cell receptor beta chain was captured by sequencing in a study of cytomegalovirus exposure and HLA in healthy donors. Trimming took 1 base from V and 6 from J, leaving 7 bases between them. This CDR3 has 14 amino acids. From germline, CDR1 is ENHRY and CDR2 SYGVKD. The PCR was carried out with 60 Vbeta primers and 13 Jbeta primers. The data were produced by immunoSEQ multiplex PCR, yet TCRdb's version contains in-frame clones alone and is incomplete. The listing contains 90,000 to 100,000 clones. Sample: PBMCs. The sequence came from a woman in her 30s in good health and CMV-seronegative. The rearrangement joins TRBV10-3 to TRBJ1-6; tentatively, D is TRBD1 (6 bases). The CDR3 protein is CAISEWTVNSPLHF. DNA for the CDR3: TGTGCCATCAGTGAGTGGACAGTTAATTCACCCCTCCACTTT.